The 21 T cell receptor beta chains below come from one sample, sequenced in a study of PD-L1 blockade in urothelial cancer. Using immunoSEQ multiplex PCR, the repertoire was profiled, and TCRdb retains in-frame clones only, with some absent. This table has about 130,000 clones, roughly 84% appearing once. As for time point: pretreatment peripheral blood. This sample comprised PBMCs, obtained around atezolizumab (anti-PD-L1) treatment. These receptors originate from a man between 50 and 59 years old with urothelial cancer.

J is TRBJ2-1 and V is TRBV18; TRBD2 matches 9 bases. CDR1 is KGHSH and CDR2 is LQKENI in the germline V gene. V lost 3 bases, J lost 0 bases, and 3 bases stayed unmatched. This CDR3 is 16 amino acids long. The CDR3 coding sequence is TGTGCCAGCTCACCTATTAGCGGGAGCTCCTACAATGAGCAGTTCTTC. Protein: CASSPISGSSYNEQFF.

CDR3 region: CASRAPTGGRGYTF. The CDR3 region has the DNA TGTGCCAGCAGAGCTCCTACAGGGGGCAGAGGCTACACCTTC. The chain links TRBV6-5 to TRBJ1-2; 9 bases line up with TRBD1. Germline lookup yields CDR1 MNHEY and CDR2 SVGAGI. Germline trimming cut 6 bases from V and 8 bases from J; bases unmatched to any gene: 10. The CDR3 sequence is 14 residues long.

The rearrangement joins TRBV30 to TRBJ1-4, with 12 positions matching TRBD1. CDR1 is GTSNPN, CDR2 SVGIG, per germline (reference sequence). V dropped 4 bases and J dropped 7; count of bases not matched to a gene: 7. The CDR3 runs 15 residues. The CDR3 loop reads CAWTGTGGFTEKLFF. The CDR3 nucleotides are TGTGCCTGGACCGGGACAGGGGGCTTTACTGAAAAACTGTTTTTT.

The rearrangement uses TRBV7-9 and TRBJ2-7, with D tentatively TRBD1 (5 bases). The CDR3 has 14 amino acids. Trimming stripped 2 bases from V and 2 bases from J, with 10 bases between. Germline V CDR1 and CDR2: SEHNR, FQNEAQ (reference sequence). Written as DNA, the CDR3 is TGTGCCAGCAGCTTAACGACAGTCCCCTACGAGCAGTACTTC. Translated, it gives CASSLTTVPYEQYF.

The CDR3 sequence is CASSLEGREGLAGELFF. CDR3 DNA sequence: TGTGCCAGCAGCTTAGAAGGGCGGGAGGGCCTCGCCGGGGAGCTGTTTTTT. The rearrangement uses TRBV7-9 and TRBJ2-2, with TRBD2 matching over 9 bases. CDR1 and CDR2 from the germline V gene are SEHNR and FQNEAQ (reference sequence). This CDR3 comprises 17 residues. Germline trimming cut 1 base from V and 6 bases from J; bases unmatched to any gene: 9.

The chain uses TRBV10-3 and TRBJ2-7; the D gene is possibly TRBD2 (5 bases). The length of the CDR3 is 14 residues. With 11 bases removed from V and 1 base from J, the gap between germline ends came to 18 bases. Germline CDR1 reads ENHRY; CDR2 reads SYGVKD. The CDR3 DNA reads TGTGCCTCGTTGGAGTCGGAGGTGTCCTACGAGCAGTACTTC. Translated: CASLESEVSYEQYF.

V is TRBV5-1 and J is TRBJ1-1, with 9 positions matching TRBD1. Germline loops: CDR1 SGHRS, CDR2 YFSETQ. This CDR3 has 16 residues. Germline trimming cut 2 bases from V and 3 bases from J; bases unmatched to any gene: 8. The chain's CDR3 is CASSFSPGQGDTEAFF. The DNA for the CDR3 is TGCGCCAGCAGCTTTTCACCGGGACAGGGCGACACTGAAGCTTTCTTT.

The V and J genes are TRBV6-1 and TRBJ2-7, with a weak D call TRBD1 (5 bases). Trimming removed 5 bases from V and 2 bases from J, with 13 bases in between. This CDR3 is 14 amino acids long. The germline CDR1 and CDR2 sequences are MNHNS and SASEGT. The CDR3 nucleotides are TGTGCCAGCAGTAATCCAGGGATCACCTACGAGCAGTACTTC. Translating gives CASSNPGITYEQYF.

The chain employs TRBV27 and TRBJ2-1, with a tentative D call TRBD2 (5 bases). Trimming took off 8 bases at V and 0 bases at J, with 14 bases between the two ends. The CDR3 is made up of 15 amino acids. CDR1 is MNHEY and CDR2 is SMNVEV in the germline V gene (reference sequence). CDR3 DNA sequence: TGTGCCAGCGGACTGACGTCAAGCTCCTACAATGAGCAGTTCTTC. It translates to CASGLTSSSYNEQFF.

This chain uses TRBV10-3 with TRBJ1-5; tentatively, D is TRBD1 (6 bases). This CDR3 comprises 13 residues. Germline V gene lookup returns CDR1 ENHRY and CDR2 SYGVKD. The ends were cut back, 8 bases at V and 3 bases at J, with 11 bases in the middle. CDR3 residues: CAIGQTDNQPQHF. CDR3 DNA: TGTGCCATCGGACAGACTGACAATCAGCCCCAGCATTTT.

This chain uses TRBV6-1 with TRBJ2-1; 7 nucleotides agree with TRBD2. The CDR3 is 14 amino acids. V shed 1 base and J 8 bases; nucleotides not matched to a gene: 5. Germline CDR1 is MNHNS and CDR2 is SASEGT. The CDR3 DNA is TGTGCCAGCAGTGAAGTAGCGGGTGGGGATGAGCAGTTCTTC. This sequence encodes CASSEVAGGDEQFF.

The CDR3 DNA follows: TGCGCCAGCAGCTTTAGCGGGGATAGCACAGATACGCAGTATTTT. Protein product: CASSFSGDSTDTQYF. The chain couples TRBV5-1 to TRBJ2-3; 8 nucleotides align to TRBD2. V shed 2 bases and J 0 bases; nucleotides not matched to a gene: 2. This CDR3 is built from 15 residues. CDR1 and CDR2 from the germline V gene are SGHRS and YFSETQ.

This rearrangement joins TRBV5-1 to TRBJ2-1; TRBD1 agrees at 7 bases. Germline V gives CDR1 SGHRS, CDR2 YFSETQ. The V segment lost 5 bases and the J segment 8 bases; nucleotides outside the gene matches: 13. This CDR3 is built from 15 residues. CDR3 in amino acids: CASRRTRTGSDEQFF. The CDR3 coding sequence is TGCGCCAGCAGAAGAACACGGACAGGCTCGGATGAGCAGTTCTTC.

The gene calls are TRBV5-1 and TRBJ1-4, with 7 bases that match TRBD1. Germline V CDR1 and CDR2: SGHRS, YFSETQ. J gave up 7 bases and V 4 bases, and 7 bases lay outside the gene matches. The length of the CDR3 is 14 residues. The CDR3 region has the DNA TGCGCCAGCAGCCCGACAGGGCGGAGTGAAAAACTGTTTTTT. Amino acid sequence: CASSPTGRSEKLFF.

V usage is TRBV19 and J usage is TRBJ2-2, with D possibly matching TRBD2 (5 bases). Germline assignment: CDR1 LNHDA and CDR2 SQIVND (reference sequence). Trimming took 6 bases from V and 3 from J, leaving 8 bases between them. The CDR3 has 13 residues. CDR3 protein: CASRLDHTGELFF. The CDR3 DNA reads TGTGCCAGTAGACTAGATCACACCGGGGAGCTGTTTTTT.

The V gene is TRBV5-4, the J gene TRBJ2-5; TRBD2 matches at 7 bases. Germline values: CDR1 SGHNT, CDR2 YYREEE (reference sequence). Unmatched junction bases numbered 6, after V lost 0 bases and J lost 7 bases. There are 14 residues in the CDR3. CDR3 sequence (DNA): TGTGCCAGCAGCTTGGGGACTAGGGTTGGGACCCAGTACTTC. As protein: CASSLGTRVGTQYF. Full variable domain (missing parts from reference TRBV5-4 and TRBJ2-5): ETGVTQSPTHLIKTRGQQVTLRCSSQSGHNTVSWYQQALGQGPQFIFQYYREEENGRGNFPPRFSGLQFPNYSSELNVNALELDDSALYLCASSLGTRVGTQYFGPGTRLLVL.

The chain employs TRBV6-5 and TRBJ2-7; 7 bases line up with TRBD2. The CDR3 extends over 15 amino acids. Germline CDR1 and CDR2: MNHEY and SVGAGI. J lost 2 bases, V lost 6 bases, and 10 bases had no gene match. In DNA form, the CDR3 reads TGTGCCAGCAGCCCCCAAAGAAGCGGGACCTACGAGCAGTACTTC. Its translation: CASSPQRSGTYEQYF.

This clone has only a few counts. The gene calls are TRBV2 and TRBJ2-1, with a weak D call TRBD1 (6 bases). The CDR3 is 16 amino acids. Trimming cost V 9 bases and J 0 bases, with 18 bases left between them. CDR1 is SNHLY, CDR2 FYNNEI, per germline. CDR3 residues: CARGGDWGSSYNEQFF. CDR3 sequence (DNA): TGTGCCAGAGGGGGAGATTGGGGAAGCTCCTACAATGAGCAGTTCTTC. The full variable domain, completed using reference TRBV2 and TRBJ2-1, is EPEVTQTPSHQVTQMGQEVILRCVPISNHLYFYWYRQILGQKVEFLVSFYNNEISEKSEIFDDQFSVERPDGSNFTLKIRSTKLEDSAMYFCARGGDWGSSYNEQFFGPGTRLTVL.

In this sample, this clone turned up once. At one end the junction does not follow the germline gene, possibly because of a read error. This chain uses TRBV5-1 with TRBJ2-2; 9 nucleotides line up with TRBD2. This CDR3 has 14 amino acids. Germline-derived CDR1 and CDR2 are SGHRS and YFSETQ. The CDR3 is CASSSSGNPGELFF. CDR3 coding DNA: TGCGCCAGCAGCTCTAGCGGGAACCCCGGGGAGCTGTTTTTT.

The genes are TRBV28 and TRBJ1-1; D not resolved. Germline CDR1 reads MDHEN; CDR2 reads SYDVKM. The V gene lost 5 bases and the J gene lost 2 bases, with 3 bases spanning the gap. The CDR3 covers 11 residues. The CDR3, as DNA: TGTGCCAGCAGTATAAACACTGAAGCTTTCTTT. It specifies CASSINTEAFF.

The rearrangement links TRBV10-3 to TRBJ1-1; unclear D gene. This CDR3 is built from 15 residues. V shed 2 bases and J shed 1 base, with 11 bases lying between them. The germline gives CDR1 ENHRY, CDR2 SYGVKD. In nucleotides, the CDR3 is TGTGCCATCAGTGAGGAGGGAGCTGGGAACACTGAAGCTTTCTTT. Protein: CAISEEGAGNTEAFF.